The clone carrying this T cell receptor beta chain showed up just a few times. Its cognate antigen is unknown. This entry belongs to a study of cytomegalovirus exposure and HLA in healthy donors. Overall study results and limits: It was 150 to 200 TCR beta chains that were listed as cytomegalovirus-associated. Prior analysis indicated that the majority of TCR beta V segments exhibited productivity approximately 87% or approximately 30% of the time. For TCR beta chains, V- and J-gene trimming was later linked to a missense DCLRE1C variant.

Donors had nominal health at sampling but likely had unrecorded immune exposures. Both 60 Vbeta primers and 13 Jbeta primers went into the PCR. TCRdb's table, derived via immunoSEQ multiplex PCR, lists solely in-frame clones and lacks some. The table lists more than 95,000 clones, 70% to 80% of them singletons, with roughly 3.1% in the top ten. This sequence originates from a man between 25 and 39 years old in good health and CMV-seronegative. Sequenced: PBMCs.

The CDR3 nucleotides read TGTGCCAGCAGTTCCCTAGATGGGGCTTTCTTT. Protein sequence: CASSSLDGAFF. The chain is built from TRBV6-6 and TRBJ1-1; no clear D. V lost 4 bases and J 11 bases, leaving 11 bases between the germline ends. The germline V gene has CDR1 MNHNY and CDR2 SVGAGI (reference sequence). The CDR3 is 11 amino acids.